In its sample, the clone carrying this T cell receptor (beta chain) was seen a few times. Its antigen is not identified. The source of the sample is a study of neurological immune-mediated disorders. On the study more broadly: The 35 or so multiple sclerosis patients comprised around 31 that were relapsing-remitting and 3 that were secondary progressive.

The germline V gene encodes CDR1 DFQATT and CDR2 SNEGSKA (reference sequence). There are 14 residues in the CDR3. Trimming took 0 bases from V and 0 from J, leaving 9 bases between them. It was by 5'RACE with 10-nucleotide random UMIs that the cDNA was made. TCRdb recomputed calls from the 5' RACE reads with MiXCR, one row per CDR3 protein. Found here are 90,000 to 150,000 distinct CDR3 sequences, roughly 3.2% of them singletons; the top ten hold roughly 1.3%. Regarding the study as a whole: When repertoires were grouped phylogenetically, those of 18 of 34 multiple sclerosis patients fell into one related-CDR3 cluster, a possible signature. No clinical or MRI feature was associated with the multiple sclerosis repertoire cluster.

The clonotype was recovered from a woman aged 25 to 39 with multiple sclerosis. The chain links TRBV20-1 to TRBJ2-7; the D gene is possibly TRBD1 (5 bases). Source material: PBMCs. The CDR3 protein is CSARDAQGSYEQYF. The CDR3 nucleotides are TGCAGTGCTAGAGATGCCCAGGGCTCCTACGAGCAGTACTTC.